Given below is one T cell receptor beta chain in context. What it binds is not known. The junction differs from germline at one of its ends, possibly a read error. A primer in the constant region served to generate TCR beta cDNA from 500 ng of total RNA. TCR beta libraries came from three nested multiplex PCR rounds using slightly modified ARM-PCR. Primers for the first two PCR rounds were TRBV1-TRBV30 forward primers and a C-beta reverse primer (10 cycles per round). TCRdb re-called the multiplex PCR reads through MiXCR, storing one row per CDR3 protein. The sample records roughly 49,000 distinct CDR3 sequences, approximately 70% being singletons. Investigators took RNA and DNA out together from roughly 20-30 mg of unsorted bulk tissue. Each sampled tumor had five separate regions taken from it. The V gene's germline CDR1 is MNHEY and CDR2 SVGEGT. The CDR3 contains 15 residues. This specimen comes from a study of tumor-infiltrating lymphocytes in primary liver carcinoma. On the study more broadly: The patients, men and women alike, were aged 30 to 69 years. Among the tumors, stages were T1-T3 N0M0 and sizes about 4 to 10 cm.

Study-wide findings and caveats: Tumor specimens were characterized by a significantly higher top-250-clone fraction than blood (p = 0.039).

V gene TRBV6-2 or TRBV6-3 combines with J gene TRBJ1-5; the match to TRBD1 covers 9 bases. This receptor was obtained from a middle-aged man with primary liver carcinoma and hepatitis B virus infection. The sample was liver tumor tissue from sampling region 5. Subset described: tumor region T5, tumor centre. Here the CDR3 DNA reads TGTGCCAGCAGTTACCGCACAGGGGGCAATCAGGCCCAGCATTTT. It yields the protein CASSYRTGGNQAQHF.